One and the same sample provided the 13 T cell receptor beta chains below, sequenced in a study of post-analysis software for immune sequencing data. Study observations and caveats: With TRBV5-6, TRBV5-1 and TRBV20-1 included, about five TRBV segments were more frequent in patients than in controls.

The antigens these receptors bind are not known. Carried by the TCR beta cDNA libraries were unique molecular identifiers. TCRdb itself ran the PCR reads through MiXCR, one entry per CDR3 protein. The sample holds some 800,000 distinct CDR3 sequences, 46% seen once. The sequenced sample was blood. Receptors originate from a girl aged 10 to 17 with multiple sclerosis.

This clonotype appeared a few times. The CDR3 is CASSLESFQETQYF. The DNA of the CDR3 is TGTGCCAGCAGCTTAGAAAGTTTCCAAGAGACCCAGTACTTC. The chain employs TRBV7-2 and TRBJ2-5; D unresolved. V shed 1 base and J shed 1 base, with 7 bases lying between them. The length of the CDR3 is 14 residues. Germline loops: CDR1 SGHTA, CDR2 FQGNSA.

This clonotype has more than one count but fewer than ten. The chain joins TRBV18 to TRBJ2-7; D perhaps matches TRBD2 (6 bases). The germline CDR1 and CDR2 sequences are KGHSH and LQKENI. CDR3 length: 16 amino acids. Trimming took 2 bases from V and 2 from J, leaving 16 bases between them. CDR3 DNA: TGTGCCAGCTCACCAGTTACGGCTAGCGAGACCTACGAGCAGTACTTC. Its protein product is CASSPVTASETYEQYF.

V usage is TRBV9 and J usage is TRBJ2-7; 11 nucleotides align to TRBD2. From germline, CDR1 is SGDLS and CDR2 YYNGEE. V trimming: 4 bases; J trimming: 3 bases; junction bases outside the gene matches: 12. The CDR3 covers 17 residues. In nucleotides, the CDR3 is TGTGCCAGCAGCCGAGGGACTAGCGGACTCACCGACTACGAGCAGTACTTC. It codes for CASSRGTSGLTDYEQYF.

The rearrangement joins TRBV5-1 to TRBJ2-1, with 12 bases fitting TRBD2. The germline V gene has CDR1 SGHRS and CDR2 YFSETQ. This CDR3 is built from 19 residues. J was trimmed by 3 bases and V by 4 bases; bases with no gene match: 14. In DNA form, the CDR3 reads TGCGCCAGCAGCCCCTGGACTAGCGGGACTTCAACCGTCTACAATGAGCAGTTCTTC. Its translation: CASSPWTSGTSTVYNEQFF. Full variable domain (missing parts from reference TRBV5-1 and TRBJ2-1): KAGVTQTPRYLIKTRGQQVTLSCSPISGHRSVSWYQQTPGQGLQFLFEYFSETQRNKGNFPGRFSGRQFSNSRSEMNVSTLELGDSALYLCASSPWTSGTSTVYNEQFFGPGTRLTVL.

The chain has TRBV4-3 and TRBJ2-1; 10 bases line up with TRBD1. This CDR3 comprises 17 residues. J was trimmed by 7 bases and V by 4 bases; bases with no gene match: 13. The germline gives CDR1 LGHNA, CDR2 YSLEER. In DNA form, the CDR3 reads TGCGCCAGCAGCCGAGAATCAGGACAGGGGGGTCGGAATGAGCAGTTCTTC. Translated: CASSRESGQGGRNEQFF.

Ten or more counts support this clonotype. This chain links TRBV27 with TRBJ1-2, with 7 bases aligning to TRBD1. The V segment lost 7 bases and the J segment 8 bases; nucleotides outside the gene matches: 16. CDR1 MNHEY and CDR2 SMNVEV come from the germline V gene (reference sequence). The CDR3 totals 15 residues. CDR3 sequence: CASTLLPQTGSGYTF. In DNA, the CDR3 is TGTGCCAGCACTCTACTCCCCCAGACAGGGAGCGGCTACACCTTC.

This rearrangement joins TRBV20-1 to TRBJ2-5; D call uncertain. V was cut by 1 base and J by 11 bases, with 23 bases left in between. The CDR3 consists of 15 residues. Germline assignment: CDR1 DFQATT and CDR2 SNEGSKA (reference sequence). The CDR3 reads CSARAGDSSYDEQYF. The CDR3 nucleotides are TGCAGTGCTAGAGCTGGGGATTCCTCCTACGATGAGCAGTACTTC.

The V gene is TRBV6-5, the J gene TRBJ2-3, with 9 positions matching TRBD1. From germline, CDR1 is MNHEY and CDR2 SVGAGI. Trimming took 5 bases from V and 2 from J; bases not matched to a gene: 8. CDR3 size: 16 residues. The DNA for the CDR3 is TGTGCCAGCAGTCCAGGACAGGGGTGGAACACAGATACGCAGTATTTT. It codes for CASSPGQGWNTDTQYF.

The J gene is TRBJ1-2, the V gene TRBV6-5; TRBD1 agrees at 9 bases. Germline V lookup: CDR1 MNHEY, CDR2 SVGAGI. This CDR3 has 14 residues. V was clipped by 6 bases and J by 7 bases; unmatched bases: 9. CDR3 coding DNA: TGTGCCAGCAGCCCTGGACAGGGGTTAGCTGGCTACACCTTC. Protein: CASSPGQGLAGYTF.

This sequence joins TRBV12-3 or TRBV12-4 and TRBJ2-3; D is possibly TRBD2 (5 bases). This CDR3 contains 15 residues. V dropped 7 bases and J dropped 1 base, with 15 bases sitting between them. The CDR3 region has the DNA TGTGCCAGCACCGCTAGGCGGGTAGGCACAGATACGCAGTATTTT. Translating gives CASTARRVGTDTQYF.

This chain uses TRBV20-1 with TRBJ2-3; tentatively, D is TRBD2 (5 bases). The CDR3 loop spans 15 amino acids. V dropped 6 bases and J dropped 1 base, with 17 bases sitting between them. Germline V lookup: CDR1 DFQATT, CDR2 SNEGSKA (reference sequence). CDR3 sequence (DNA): TGCAGTGCCATCAAGGTCGGGGTGGGCACAGATACGCAGTATTTT. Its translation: CSAIKVGVGTDTQYF.

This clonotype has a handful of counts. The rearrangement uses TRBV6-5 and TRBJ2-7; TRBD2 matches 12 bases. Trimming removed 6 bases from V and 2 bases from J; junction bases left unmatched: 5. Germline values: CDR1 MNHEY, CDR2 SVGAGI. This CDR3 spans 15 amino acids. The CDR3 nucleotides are TGTGCCAGCAGGCCTACTAGCGGGAGGACCTACGAGCAGTACTTC. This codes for CASRPTSGRTYEQYF.

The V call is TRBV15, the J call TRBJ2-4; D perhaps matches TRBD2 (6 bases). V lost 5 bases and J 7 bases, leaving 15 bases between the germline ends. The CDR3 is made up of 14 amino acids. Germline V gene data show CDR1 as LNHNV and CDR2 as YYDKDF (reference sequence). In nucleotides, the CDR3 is TGTGCCACCAGCGAAGGACTACCAACTAACATTCAGTACTTC. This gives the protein CATSEGLPTNIQYF.